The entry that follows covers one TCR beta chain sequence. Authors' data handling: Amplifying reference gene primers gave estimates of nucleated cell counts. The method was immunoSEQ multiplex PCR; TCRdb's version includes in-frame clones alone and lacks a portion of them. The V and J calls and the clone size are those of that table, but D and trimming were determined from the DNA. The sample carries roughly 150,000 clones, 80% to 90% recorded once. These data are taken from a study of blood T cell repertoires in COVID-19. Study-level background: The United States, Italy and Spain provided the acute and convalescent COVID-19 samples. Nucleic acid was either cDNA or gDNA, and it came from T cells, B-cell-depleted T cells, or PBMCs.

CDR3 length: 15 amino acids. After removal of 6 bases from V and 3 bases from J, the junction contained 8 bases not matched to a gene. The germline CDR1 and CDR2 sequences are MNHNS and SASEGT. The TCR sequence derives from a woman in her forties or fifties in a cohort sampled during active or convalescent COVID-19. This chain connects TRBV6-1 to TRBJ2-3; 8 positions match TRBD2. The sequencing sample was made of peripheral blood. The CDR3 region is CASRPPGLGTDTQYF. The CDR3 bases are TGTGCCAGCAGGCCTCCGGGACTAGGGACAGATACGCAGTATTTT.